The present TCR beta chain was sequenced within a study of cytomegalovirus exposure and HLA in healthy donors. Regarding the study as a whole: In an earlier analysis, about 90% or about 30%: the productive usage of most TCR beta V segments.

Trimming stripped 4 bases from V and 4 bases from J, with 13 bases between. The CDR3 is 14 amino acids. CDR1 is LNHNV, CDR2 YYDKDF, per germline (reference sequence). Primers included in the PCR were 60 Vbeta and 13 Jbeta primers. Repertoires were generated with immunoSEQ multiplex PCR, while TCRdb's copy carries only in-frame clones and drops some. The sample yields about 120,000 clones, around three quarters seen once. With regard to this clone: Its target is not known.

V and J are TRBV15 and TRBJ1-2, with unresolved D. Source material: PBMCs. This TCR was sampled from a man aged 25-40 years in good health and CMV-seropositive. CDR3 region: CATSKNSIIYGYTF. The CDR3 DNA sequence: TGTGCCACCAGCAAGAACAGCATAATCTATGGCTACACCTTC.